These 4 T cell receptor beta chains share one sample of origin, sequenced in a study of OX40 agonist ivuxolimab in advanced cancers. The method was immunoSEQ multiplex PCR; TCRdb's version includes in-frame clones alone and lacks a portion of them. This sample has around 84,000 clones, with 65% to 85% found just once. Source: CD4+ or CD8+ T cells sorted from blood, taken in a trial of the OX40 agonist ivuxolimab. These receptors came from an adult with an advanced solid tumor such as melanoma, head and neck, liver or kidney cancer.

The rearrangement uses TRBV19 and TRBJ1-2, with D hard to call. Trimming removed 7 bases at V and 8 bases at J, with 17 bases between. The germline CDR1 and CDR2 sequences are LNHDA and SQIVND (reference sequence). This CDR3 spans 13 amino acids. The CDR3 loop is CASNTQLNRGYTF. The CDR3, as DNA: TGTGCCAGTAACACACAACTGAACCGAGGCTACACCTTC.

The chain links TRBV30 to TRBJ1-2; D unclear. Germline CDR1 is GTSNPN and CDR2 is SVGIG (reference sequence). V was cut by 2 bases and J by 2 bases, with 6 bases left in between. This CDR3 is 12 amino acids long. CDR3 bases: TGTGCCTGGAGTTCGGTAAACTATGGCTACACCTTC. The encoded protein is CAWSSVNYGYTF.

CDR3 coding DNA: TGTGGTAGCGGGAGTTCCTCATTCTCCTACGAGCAGTACTTC. Amino acid sequence: CGSGSSSFSYEQYF. The rearrangement links TRBV5-6 to TRBJ2-7; 9 nucleotides align to TRBD2. The CDR3 totals 14 residues. Germline V lookup: CDR1 SGHDT, CDR2 YYEEEE.

This chain links TRBV11-2 with TRBJ1-2; no clear D gene. CDR3 length: 14 amino acids. V was trimmed by 4 bases and J by 4 bases, leaving 13 bases between them. The germline V gene encodes CDR1 SGHAT and CDR2 FQNNGV. The CDR3 DNA is TGTGCCAGCAGCTCCTCATGGGAGGGCTATGGCTACACCTTC. This sequence encodes CASSSSWEGYGYTF.